Each of the 21 T cell receptor beta chains below was sequenced from the same sample in a study of cytomegalovirus exposure and HLA in healthy donors. Clones were sequenced by immunoSEQ multiplex PCR, and TCRdb holds only the in-frame ones, with some missing. The sample contains about 110,000 clones, 70% to 90% of which appear only once. Sequencing was done on a sample of PBMCs. These receptors came from a woman in her twenties or thirties in good health and CMV-seropositive.

This clone was observed a handful of times. V usage is TRBV2 and J usage is TRBJ1-4, with 8 bases matching TRBD1. J lost 7 bases, V lost 4 bases, and 5 bases had no gene match. From germline, CDR1 is SNHLY and CDR2 FYNNEI. CDR3 length equals 14 residues. CDR3 residues: CASSGQGIGEKLFF. The CDR3 coding sequence is TGTGCCAGCAGTGGACAGGGGATAGGTGAAAAACTGTTTTTT. Based on the CDR3 plus reference TRBV2 and TRBJ1-4, the full variable domain is EPEVTQTPSHQVTQMGQEVILRCVPISNHLYFYWYRQILGQKVEFLVSFYNNEISEKSEIFDDQFSVERPDGSNFTLKIRSTKLEDSAMYFCASSGQGIGEKLFFGSGTQLSVL.

The gene calls are TRBV4-1 and TRBJ2-6; D is unresolved. Germline V gene data show CDR1 as MGHRA and CDR2 as YSYEKL. Trimming removed 4 bases from V and 1 base from J, with 20 bases in between. The CDR3 length is 19 residues. In nucleotides, the CDR3 is TGCGCCAGCAGCCTCCTGGGCCCGAGTCCCCGATCTGGGGCCAACGTCCTGACTTTC. Protein: CASSLLGPSPRSGANVLTF.

DNA for the CDR3: TGTGCCAGCAGCCATGCCCCGGGACTTATGAACACCGGGGAGCTGTTTTTT. This codes for CASSHAPGLMNTGELFF. This chain uses TRBV4-2 with TRBJ2-2, with TRBD2 as a possible D gene (6 bases). Germline V gene data show CDR1 as LGHNA and CDR2 as YNFKEQ. This CDR3 comprises 17 residues. V was clipped by 3 bases and J by 1 base, with 15 bases between them.

The V call is TRBV10-3, the J call TRBJ2-3, with D maybe TRBD2 (7 bases). Looked up from germline, CDR1 is ENHRY and CDR2 is SYGVKD. The CDR3 totals 17 residues. Between the trimmed V and J ends, which lost 2 bases and 2 bases, there was a span of 17 bases. CDR3 protein: CAISEPPGRGPTDTQYF. The CDR3 region has the DNA TGTGCCATCAGTGAGCCCCCAGGGCGGGGGCCCACAGATACGCAGTATTTT.

The chain combines TRBV10-3 with TRBJ2-6, with D unclear. Germline-derived CDR1 and CDR2 are ENHRY and SYGVKD. There are 14 residues in the CDR3. The V gene lost 10 bases and the J gene lost 0 bases, with 10 bases spanning the gap. The CDR3 here is CATAGTSGANVLTF. The CDR3 DNA reads as TGTGCCACTGCCGGTACCTCTGGGGCCAACGTCCTGACTTTC.

This rearrangement joins TRBV13 to TRBJ2-2; no clear D. V gave up 5 bases and J gave up 4 bases, with 5 bases separating them. The CDR3 has 12 residues. From germline, CDR1 is PRHDT and CDR2 FYEKMQ (reference sequence). CDR3 in DNA: TGTGCCAGCAGCCTCCGCACCGGGGAGCTGTTTTTT. This encodes CASSLRTGELFF.

The rearrangement joins TRBV6-5 to TRBJ1-1, with D perhaps TRBD1 (6 bases). V was trimmed by 5 bases and J by 6 bases, leaving 16 bases between them. From germline, CDR1 is MNHEY and CDR2 SVGAGI. CDR3 size: 14 residues. CDR3 region: CASSDPGHSAEAFF. In nucleotides, the CDR3 is TGTGCCAGCAGTGATCCGGGACATTCCGCTGAAGCTTTCTTT.

The chain carries TRBV4-1 and TRBJ2-7, with 7 bases identical to TRBD1. V dropped 2 bases and J dropped 6; count of bases not matched to a gene: 10. Germline V gene data show CDR1 as MGHRA and CDR2 as YSYEKL. CDR3 length: 15 amino acids. The CDR3 DNA reads TGCGCCAGCAGCCAACCGCGACAGGGTAATCGCGAGCAGTACTTC. Translating gives CASSQPRQGNREQYF.

The rearrangement links TRBV7-9 to TRBJ2-7; 12 bases are shared with TRBD2. CDR1 and CDR2 (germline): SEHNR, FQNEAQ (reference sequence). This CDR3 contains 14 residues. After removal of 3 bases from V and 5 bases from J, the junction contained 2 bases not matched to a gene. The DNA for the CDR3 is TGTGCCAGCAGCTTCCTAGCGGGGGGGAACGAGCAGTACTTC. Residues: CASSFLAGGNEQYF.

This rearrangement joins TRBV5-1 to TRBJ2-7, with 7 bases lining up with TRBD2. This CDR3 has 15 residues. The junction had 10 bases not matched to a gene; V was cut back by 1 base and J by 6 bases. CDR1 and CDR2 (germline): SGHRS, YFSETQ. CDR3 in amino acids: CASSLWSGGPREQYF. The CDR3 nucleotides are TGCGCCAGCAGCTTGTGGTCGGGAGGCCCGCGCGAGCAGTACTTC.

V and J are TRBV7-2 and TRBJ1-3; unclear D gene. CDR3 size: 15 residues. The germline V gene has CDR1 SGHTA and CDR2 FQGNSA. The V gene lost 5 bases and the J gene lost 3 bases, with 14 bases spanning the gap. Written as DNA, the CDR3 is TGTGCCAGCAGCCTAAACGTCGGGAGTGGAAACACCATATATTTT. Translating gives CASSLNVGSGNTIYF.

The chain recombines TRBV7-3 with TRBJ2-5, with 9 bases fitting TRBD1. This CDR3 has 14 residues. V gave up 5 bases and J gave up 5 bases; unmatched junction bases: 6. CDR1 and CDR2 (germline): SGHTA, FQGTGA. CDR3 residues: CASSTGGAGETQYF. Written as DNA, the CDR3 is TGTGCCAGCAGCACAGGGGGCGCAGGGGAGACCCAGTACTTC.

The V and J genes are TRBV5-6 and TRBJ1-5, with a weak D call TRBD1 (5 bases). Germline V gene lookup returns CDR1 SGHDT and CDR2 YYEEEE. Trimming stripped 0 bases from V and 5 bases from J, with 15 bases between. The CDR3 loop spans 16 amino acids. The CDR3 DNA follows: TGTGCCAGCAGCTTGGAACGTGACAGTGGCTATCAGCCCCAGCATTTT. This gives the protein CASSLERDSGYQPQHF.

This sequence joins TRBV2 and TRBJ2-1; TRBD2 is a possible D gene (5 bases). CDR1 and CDR2 from the germline V gene are SNHLY and FYNNEI. Trimming cost V 5 bases and J 10 bases, with 15 bases left between them. This CDR3 has 13 amino acids. The CDR3 protein is CASSKVPSTEQFF. CDR3 nucleotides: TGTGCCAGCAGTAAAGTCCCTAGCACCGAGCAGTTCTTC.

DNA for the CDR3: TGTGCCAGCAGCCCCCGGGGCTACAGGGGATCCTACGAGCAGTACTTC. Translated, it gives CASSPRGYRGSYEQYF. The chain links TRBV7-9 to TRBJ2-7, with 7 bases aligning to TRBD1. After removal of 5 bases from V and 1 base from J, the junction contained 11 bases not matched to a gene. CDR3 length equals 16 residues. In germline, CDR1 is SEHNR, CDR2 FQNEAQ (reference sequence).

The rearrangement links TRBV7-9 to TRBJ1-1; 8 nucleotides line up with TRBD1. The CDR3 has 14 amino acids. V dropped 7 bases and J dropped 2; count of bases not matched to a gene: 6. Looked up from germline, CDR1 is SEHNR and CDR2 is FQNEAQ (reference sequence). DNA for the CDR3: TGTGCCAGCACCTCGACAGGGGTTAACACTGAAGCTTTCTTT. It codes for CASTSTGVNTEAFF.

This chain connects TRBV6-5 to TRBJ2-5; 8 bases agree with TRBD2. CDR3 size: 14 residues. Germline CDR1 is MNHEY and CDR2 is SVGAGI. Trimming took 6 bases from V and 5 from J; bases not matched to a gene: 8. The CDR3 sequence is CASSPRGGMETQYF. The CDR3 DNA reads TGTGCCAGCAGCCCACGGGGGGGCATGGAGACCCAGTACTTC.

The chain joins TRBV7-2 to TRBJ2-7; 10 bases are a match to TRBD2. The V segment lost 5 bases and the J segment 7 bases; nucleotides outside the gene matches: 14. The germline V gene encodes CDR1 SGHTA and CDR2 FQGNSA. This CDR3 spans 16 amino acids. Here the CDR3 reads CASSPKNLAGANEQYF. CDR3 sequence (DNA): TGTGCCAGCAGCCCCAAAAACCTAGCGGGAGCGAATGAGCAGTACTTC.

The chain links TRBV27 to TRBJ2-6; 9 nucleotides align to TRBD1. Germline V gives CDR1 MNHEY, CDR2 SMNVEV (reference sequence). V shed 6 bases, J shed 3 bases, and the junction held 21 bases outside the gene matches. The CDR3 runs to 21 residues. This chain's CDR3 is CASSQTSRDRAGVDGANVLTF. CDR3 DNA sequence: TGTGCCAGCAGCCAGACATCCCGGGACAGGGCGGGAGTAGATGGGGCCAACGTCCTGACTTTC. The variable domain in full, with the rest retrieved from reference TRBV27 and TRBJ2-6, is EAQVTQNPRYLITVTGKKLTVTCSQNMNHEYMSWYRQDPGLGLRQIYYSMNVEVTDKGDVPEGYKVSRKEKRNFPLILESPSPNQTSLYFCASSQTSRDRAGVDGANVLTFGAGSRLTVL.

CDR3 coding DNA: TGTGCCAGCAGCGTAGGGGCGGGGGGCCCCCCAGATACGCAGTATTTT. The encoded protein is CASSVGAGGPPDTQYF. The chain carries TRBV9 and TRBJ2-3, with 8 nucleotides matching TRBD2. CDR3 size: 16 residues. Germline V gives CDR1 SGDLS, CDR2 YYNGEE. V was clipped by 0 bases and J by 4 bases; unmatched bases: 7.

This clone was seen a handful of times. The genes are TRBV2 and TRBJ1-6, with 10 bases identical to TRBD1. With V trimmed by 7 bases and J by 8 bases, 5 bases remained unmatched. The CDR3 is 14 amino acids. Germline V gene sequence: CDR1 SNHLY, CDR2 FYNNEI. CDR3: CASKRTGGDSPLHF. The CDR3, as DNA: TGTGCCAGCAAGAGGACAGGGGGTGATTCACCCCTCCACTTT.